The entry below gives a single T cell receptor (beta chain) sequence along with its context. TCRdb reworked the 5' RACE reads into one entry per CDR3 protein, no DNA. This sample's table reports under 500,000 distinct CDR3 sequences. The sample is drawn from a study of T cells expressing NK-cell markers. As for the study in general: In sorted CD3+CD56+NKG2C+, CD3+CD56+NKG2C- and CD3+CD56-NKG2C+ T cells, TCR beta repertoires were obtained.

The V gene's germline CDR1 is LGHNA and CDR2 YSLEER. There are 19 residues in the CDR3. The receptor comes from a woman aged 18-69 years in good health. The V gene is TRBV4-3, the J gene TRBJ2-3; TCRdb gives TRBD2 as the D gene, but with no DNA this cannot be confirmed. Material: blood T cells: a sorted CD56 or NKG2C T cell subset, CD4+ or CD8+ T cells, or bulk PBMC T cells (not recorded which). This CDR3 reads CASSPRVGLAGHSTDTQYF.